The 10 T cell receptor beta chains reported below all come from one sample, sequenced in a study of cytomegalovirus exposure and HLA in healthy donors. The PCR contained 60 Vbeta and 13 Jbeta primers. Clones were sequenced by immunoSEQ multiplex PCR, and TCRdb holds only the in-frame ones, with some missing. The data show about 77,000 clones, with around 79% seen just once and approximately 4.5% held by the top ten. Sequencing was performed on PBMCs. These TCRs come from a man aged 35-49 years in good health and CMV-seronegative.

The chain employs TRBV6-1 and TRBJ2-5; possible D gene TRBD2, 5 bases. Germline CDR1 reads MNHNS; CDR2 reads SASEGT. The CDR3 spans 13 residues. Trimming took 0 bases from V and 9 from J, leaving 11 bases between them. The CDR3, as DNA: TGTGCCAGCAGTGAAGCGGTGGGGAGCTCCCAGTACTTC. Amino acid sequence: CASSEAVGSSQYF.

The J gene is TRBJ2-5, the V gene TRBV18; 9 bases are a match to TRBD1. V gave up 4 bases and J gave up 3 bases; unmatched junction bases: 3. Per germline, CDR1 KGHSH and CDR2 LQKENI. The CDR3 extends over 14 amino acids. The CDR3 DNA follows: TGTGCCAGCTCACAAGACAGGGGGAAAGAGACCCAGTACTTC. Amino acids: CASSQDRGKETQYF.

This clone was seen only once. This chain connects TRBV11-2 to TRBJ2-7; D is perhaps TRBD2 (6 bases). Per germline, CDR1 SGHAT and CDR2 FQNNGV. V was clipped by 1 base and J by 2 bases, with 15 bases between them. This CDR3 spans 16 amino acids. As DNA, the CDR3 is TGTGCCAGCAGCTTAGCGGCGGCGGGGCAAACCTACGAGCAGTACTTC. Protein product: CASSLAAAGQTYEQYF.

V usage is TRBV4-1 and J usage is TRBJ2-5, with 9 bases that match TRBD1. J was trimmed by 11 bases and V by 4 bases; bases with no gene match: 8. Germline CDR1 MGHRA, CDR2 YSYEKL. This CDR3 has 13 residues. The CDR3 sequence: CASSRGQGREQYF. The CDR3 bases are TGCGCCAGCAGCCGCGGACAGGGGAGGGAGCAGTACTTC.

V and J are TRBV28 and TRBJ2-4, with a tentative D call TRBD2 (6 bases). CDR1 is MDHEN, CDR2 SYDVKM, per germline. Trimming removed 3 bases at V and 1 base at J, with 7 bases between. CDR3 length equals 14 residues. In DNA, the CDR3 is TGTGCCAGCAGTTTTGGAGGGGCCAAAAACATTCAGTACTTC. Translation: CASSFGGAKNIQYF.

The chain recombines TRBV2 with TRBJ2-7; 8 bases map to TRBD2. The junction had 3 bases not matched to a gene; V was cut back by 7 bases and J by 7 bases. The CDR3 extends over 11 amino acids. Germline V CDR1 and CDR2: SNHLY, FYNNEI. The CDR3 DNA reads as TGTGCCAGCATGGTAGCGGGGGAGCAGTACTTC. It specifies CASMVAGEQYF.

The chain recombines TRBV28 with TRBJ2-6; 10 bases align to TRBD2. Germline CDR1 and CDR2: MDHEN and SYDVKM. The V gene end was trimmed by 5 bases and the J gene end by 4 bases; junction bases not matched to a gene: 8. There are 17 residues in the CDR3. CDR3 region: CASSQGGLARGANVLTF. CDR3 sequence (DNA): TGTGCCAGCAGTCAAGGGGGACTAGCGAGAGGGGCCAACGTCCTGACTTTC.

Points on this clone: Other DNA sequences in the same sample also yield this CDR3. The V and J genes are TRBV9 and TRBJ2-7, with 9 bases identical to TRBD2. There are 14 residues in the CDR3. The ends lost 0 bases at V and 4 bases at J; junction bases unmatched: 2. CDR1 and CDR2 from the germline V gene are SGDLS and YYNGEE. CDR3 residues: CASSVDLAGYEQYF. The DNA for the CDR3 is TGTGCCAGCAGCGTAGACCTAGCGGGATACGAGCAGTACTTC.

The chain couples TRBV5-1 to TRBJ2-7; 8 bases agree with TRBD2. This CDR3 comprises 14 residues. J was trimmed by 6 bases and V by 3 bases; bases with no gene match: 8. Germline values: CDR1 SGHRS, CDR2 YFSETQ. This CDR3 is CASSWGLELGEQYF. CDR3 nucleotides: TGCGCCAGCAGCTGGGGACTAGAATTGGGCGAGCAGTACTTC.

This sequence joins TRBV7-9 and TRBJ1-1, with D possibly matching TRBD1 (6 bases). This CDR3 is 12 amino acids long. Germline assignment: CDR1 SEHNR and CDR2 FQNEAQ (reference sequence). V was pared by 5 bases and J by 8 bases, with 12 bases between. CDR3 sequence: CASSHDRREAFF. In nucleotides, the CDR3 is TGTGCCAGCAGCCATGACAGGCGGGAAGCTTTCTTT.